Listed here are 14 T cell receptor beta chains from one sample, sequenced in a study of blood T cell repertoires in COVID-19. The data were produced by immunoSEQ multiplex PCR, yet TCRdb's version contains in-frame clones alone and is incomplete. The repertoire includes more than 300,000 clones, more than 75% of them detected once, and about 1.2% sits in the top ten. The specimen was PBMCs or T cells enriched from blood (not recorded which). Receptor source: a woman between 18 and 30 years old who had recovered from COVID-19.

In this sample, this clone turned up once. V and J are TRBV18 and TRBJ2-5, with 10 nucleotides matching TRBD2. V gave up 4 bases and J gave up 10 bases; unmatched junction bases: 15. Germline loops: CDR1 KGHSH, CDR2 LQKENI. The CDR3 covers 16 residues. In DNA form, the CDR3 reads TGTGCCAGCTCACTACGGACTAGCGGATCTCGGGGGAGCCAGTACTTC. Translated, it gives CASSLRTSGSRGSQYF.

The gene calls are TRBV11-3 and TRBJ2-1; TRBD1 matches at 10 bases. Germline values: CDR1 SGHNT, CDR2 YENEEA. V lost 4 bases to trimming and J lost 5 bases; unmatched junction nucleotides: 5. This CDR3 comprises 15 residues. Here the CDR3 reads CASSSGTGVNNEQFF. DNA for the CDR3: TGTGCCAGCAGCTCCGGGACAGGGGTTAACAATGAGCAGTTCTTC. Supplemented by reference TRBV11-3 and TRBJ2-1, the full variable domain reads EAGVVQSPRYKIIEKKQPVAFWCNPISGHNTLYWYLQNLGQGPELLIRYENEEAVDDSQLPKDRFSAERLKGVDSTLKIQPAELGDSAVYLCASSSGTGVNNEQFFGPGTRLTVL.

The count of this clone is one. The rearrangement links TRBV7-9 to TRBJ2-5, with 12 bases aligning to TRBD2. This CDR3 is built from 17 residues. V lost 1 base and J lost 1; bases outside the gene matches: 4. Per germline, CDR1 SEHNR and CDR2 FQNEAQ (reference sequence). The CDR3 sequence: CASSLGLAGGTQETQYF. CDR3 nucleotide sequence: TGTGCCAGCAGCTTAGGGCTAGCGGGGGGGACCCAAGAGACCCAGTACTTC.

The V gene is TRBV18, the J gene TRBJ1-1; D gene uncertain. V lost 8 bases and J lost 3, with 13 bases in between. Germline CDR1 reads KGHSH; CDR2 reads LQKENI. This CDR3 has 13 amino acids. In nucleotides, the CDR3 is TGTGCCAGCACCACCGCGGCCCACACTGAAGCTTTCTTT. It translates to CASTTAAHTEAFF.

The chain recombines TRBV6-2 or TRBV6-3 with TRBJ1-5, with 7 bases aligning to TRBD1. Looked up from germline, CDR1 is MNHEY and CDR2 is SVGEGT. Germline trimming cut 4 bases from V and 2 bases from J; bases unmatched to any gene: 8. CDR3 size: 16 residues. Written as DNA, the CDR3 is TGTGCCAGCAGTTCCGACAGGGTGTGGGGCAATCAGCCCCAGCATTTT. As protein: CASSSDRVWGNQPQHF.

This chain uses TRBV27 with TRBJ2-7; 10 nucleotides agree with TRBD2. The CDR3 loop spans 15 amino acids. Trimming removed 4 bases from V and 3 bases from J; junction bases left unmatched: 6. Germline V lookup: CDR1 MNHEY, CDR2 SMNVEV (reference sequence). CDR3 region: CASSSGTSDYYEQYF. CDR3 bases: TGTGCCAGCAGTTCCGGGACTAGCGATTACTACGAGCAGTACTTC.

J is TRBJ2-5 and V is TRBV5-6; TRBD2 might be the D (5 bases). The germline V gene has CDR1 SGHDT and CDR2 YYEEEE. V was trimmed by 4 bases and J by 3 bases, leaving 10 bases between them. CDR3 length: 13 amino acids. The CDR3 sequence: CASSGGLEETQYF. The CDR3 nucleotides read TGTGCCAGCAGCGGCGGGCTAGAAGAGACCCAGTACTTC.

The chain employs TRBV7-2 and TRBJ1-2; 7 bases agree with TRBD1. The CDR3 runs to 14 residues. Looked up from germline, CDR1 is SGHTA and CDR2 is FQGNSA. V shed 8 bases and J 7 bases; nucleotides not matched to a gene: 13. DNA of the CDR3: TGTGCCAGCGCCGCGCCCAGGGGGGCTTTTGGCTACACCTTC. Translating it yields CASAAPRGAFGYTF.

The count of this clone is one. The genes are TRBV15 and TRBJ2-5; D possibly corresponds to TRBD1 (5 bases). CDR3 size: 15 residues. V was pared by 4 bases and J by 2 bases, with 14 bases between. Germline assignment: CDR1 LNHNV and CDR2 YYDKDF (reference sequence). The CDR3 reads CATSMDPGRQETQYF. The CDR3 nucleotides are TGTGCCACCAGCATGGACCCAGGGCGGCAAGAGACCCAGTACTTC.

V usage is TRBV5-1 and J usage is TRBJ1-1, with 10 bases fitting TRBD1. The V segment lost 6 bases and the J segment 2 bases; nucleotides outside the gene matches: 7. This CDR3 is 15 amino acids long. Germline CDR1 is SGHRS and CDR2 is YFSETQ. The CDR3 loop reads CASIYGDRGNTEAFF. Here the CDR3 DNA reads TGCGCCAGCATTTACGGGGACAGGGGTAACACTGAAGCTTTCTTT.

The J gene is TRBJ2-5, the V gene TRBV11-3, with TRBD1 matching 10 bases. The germline CDR1 and CDR2 sequences are SGHNT and YENEEA. This CDR3 contains 17 residues. V was clipped by 1 base and J by 4 bases; unmatched bases: 9. CDR3: CASSLATGGLGGETQYF. The CDR3 DNA reads TGTGCCAGCAGCTTAGCGACAGGGGGCTTGGGGGGAGAGACCCAGTACTTC. The whole variable domain, filled in from reference TRBV11-3 and TRBJ2-5, reads EAGVVQSPRYKIIEKKQPVAFWCNPISGHNTLYWYLQNLGQGPELLIRYENEEAVDDSQLPKDRFSAERLKGVDSTLKIQPAELGDSAVYLCASSLATGGLGGETQYFGPGTRLLVL.

The rearrangement links TRBV30 to TRBJ1-1; 9 bases agree with TRBD1. Per the germline V gene, CDR1 is GTSNPN and CDR2 is SVGIG (reference sequence). V shed 4 bases, J shed 4 bases, and the junction held 7 bases outside the gene matches. The CDR3 loop spans 14 amino acids. CDR3 loop: CAWNPGQGPTEAFF. The CDR3 nucleotides are TGTGCCTGGAATCCGGGACAGGGTCCCACTGAAGCTTTCTTT. Drawing the rest from reference TRBV30 and TRBJ1-1, the complete variable domain is SQTIHQWPATLVQPVGSPLSLECTVEGTSNPNLYWYRQAAGRGLQLLFYSVGIGQISSEVPQNLSASRPQDRQFILSSKKLLLSDSGFYLCAWNPGQGPTEAFFGQGTRLTVV.

The CDR3 is CASRRTGGEYGYTF. The CDR3 bases are TGTGCCAGCCGCAGAACGGGGGGCGAGTATGGCTACACCTTC. V is TRBV6-5 and J is TRBJ1-2; D may be TRBD1 (6 bases). CDR3 length equals 14 residues. V lost 8 bases to trimming and J lost 5 bases, with 18 bases between them. The germline V gene encodes CDR1 MNHEY and CDR2 SVGAGI.

The genes are TRBV6-5 and TRBJ1-6, with D tentatively TRBD1 (6 bases). CDR1 MNHEY and CDR2 SVGAGI come from the germline V gene. The V and J ends lost 0 bases and 10 bases respectively, with 7 bases between them. The length of the CDR3 is 13 residues. The CDR3 here is CASSYSTGSPLHF. The CDR3 DNA follows: TGTGCCAGCAGTTACTCCACAGGGTCACCCCTCCACTTT.